The present entry profiles one TCR beta chain with its context. This CDR3 is built from 15 residues. V was clipped by 5 bases and J by 5 bases; unmatched bases: 10. The germline CDR1 and CDR2 sequences are KGHDR and SFDVKD. This record belongs to a study of blood T cell repertoires in COVID-19. TCRdb's copy holds only in-frame clones and misses some; the assay was immunoSEQ multiplex PCR. Of a few hundred thousand clones listed, 80% to 85% are singletons. Allocation to cohorts depended on clinical history reported by the participants. The receptor was derived from a man aged 45-65 years who had recovered from COVID-19. This chain connects TRBV24-1 to TRBJ2-5, with 7 bases that match TRBD1. Sequenced sample: PBMCs or T cells enriched from blood (not recorded which). CDR3 amino acids: CATSAGTVLGETQYF. The CDR3 DNA reads as TGTGCCACCAGTGCCGGGACAGTCCTCGGGGAGACCCAGTACTTC.